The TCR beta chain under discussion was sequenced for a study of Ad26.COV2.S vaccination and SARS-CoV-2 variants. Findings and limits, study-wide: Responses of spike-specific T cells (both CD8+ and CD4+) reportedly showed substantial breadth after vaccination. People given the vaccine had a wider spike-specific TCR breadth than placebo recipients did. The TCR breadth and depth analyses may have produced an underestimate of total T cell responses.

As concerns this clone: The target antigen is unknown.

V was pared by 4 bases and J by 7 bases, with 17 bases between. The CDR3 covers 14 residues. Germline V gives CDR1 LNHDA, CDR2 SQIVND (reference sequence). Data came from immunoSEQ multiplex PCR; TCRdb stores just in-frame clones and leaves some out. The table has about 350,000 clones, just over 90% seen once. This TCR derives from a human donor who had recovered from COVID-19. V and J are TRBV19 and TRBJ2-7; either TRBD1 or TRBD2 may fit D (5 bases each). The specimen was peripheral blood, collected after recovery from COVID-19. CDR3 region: CASSRDGGSWEQYF. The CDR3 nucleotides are TGTGCCAGTAGTAGGGACGGCGGCTCGTGGGAGCAGTACTTC.